This TCR beta chain was identified in a study of blood T cell repertoires in COVID-19. Study at large: Acute and convalescent COVID-19 specimens originated in the United States, Italy and Spain. PBMCs, B-cell-depleted T cells, or T cells provided the cDNA or gDNA that made up the material.

In the original analysis: Counts of nucleated cells, estimated from reference gene primer amplification, were obtained. Method: immunoSEQ multiplex PCR; TCRdb's copy keeps in-frame clones and lacks some. V, J and clone size were drawn from that table, and D and trimming were deduced from the DNA. The data contain around 50,000 clones, around 85% of them singletons. V gave up 2 bases and J gave up 2 bases, with 7 bases separating them. Germline-derived CDR1 and CDR2 are SGHVS and FQNEAQ. This CDR3 region has 14 residues. This TCR was sampled from a woman of 80 years or more with acute or convalescent COVID-19. V gene TRBV7-8 combines with J gene TRBJ1-3; D call uncertain. Material: peripheral blood. The CDR3: CASSLSEAGNTIYF. In DNA form, the CDR3 reads TGTGCCAGCAGCTTATCAGAAGCTGGAAACACCATATATTTT. Supplemented by reference TRBV7-8 and TRBJ1-3, the full variable domain reads GAGVSQSPRYKVAKRGQDVALRCDPISGHVSLFWYQQALGQGPEFLTYFQNEAQLDKSGLPSDRFFAERPEGSVSTLKIQRTQQEDSAVYLCASSLSEAGNTIYFGEGSWLTVV.